The 10 T cell receptor beta chains given below trace back to one sample, sequenced in a study of CXCR3-negative and CXCR3-positive naive CD8 T cells. UMI-tagged TRB cDNA libraries were built via 5' RACE. From the 5' RACE reads, TCRdb lists one entry per CDR3 protein and no DNA. This sample's table has nearly 45,000 distinct CDR3 sequences. The sample was memory CD8+ T cells from blood. These receptors were taken from a human donor in good health. Some clones in this sample may be carry-over from other donors' samples.

This chain connects TRBV7-9 to TRBJ2-5. The V gene's germline CDR1 is SEHNR and CDR2 FQNEAQ (reference sequence). This CDR3 comprises 12 residues. The CDR3 reads CASSLALETQYF.

The rearrangement joins TRBV5-8 to TRBJ2-1. CDR1 and CDR2 from the germline V gene are SGHTS and YDEGEE. The CDR3 extends over 12 amino acids. The chain's CDR3 is CASSRALDEQFF.

V gene TRBV7-9 combines with J gene TRBJ1-1; TCRdb calls TRBD1, which cannot be checked without DNA. In germline, CDR1 is SEHNR, CDR2 FQNEAQ (reference sequence). This CDR3 is 16 amino acids long. CDR3 loop: CASSPFPSGKNTEAFF. The variable domain in full, completed from reference TRBV7-9 and TRBJ1-1, reads DTGVSQNPRHKITKRGQNVTFRCDPISEHNRLYWYRQTLGQGPEFLTYFQNEAQLEKSRLLSDRFSAERPKGSFSTLEIQRTEQGDSAMYLCASSPFPSGKNTEAFFGQGTRLTVV.

J is TRBJ2-1 and V is TRBV7-9. The CDR3 has 11 residues. Germline V gives CDR1 SEHNR, CDR2 FQNEAQ (reference sequence). The CDR3 protein is CASTLYNEQFF.

The chain couples TRBV4-1 to TRBJ2-5; the D call of TRBD1 rests on TCRdb alone, since no DNA is present to check it. Looked up from germline, CDR1 is MGHRA and CDR2 is YSYEKL. This CDR3 region has 17 residues. The CDR3 reads CASSQAPGYGRVETQYF.

The chain joins TRBV6-5 to TRBJ2-1; TCRdb designates TRBD1, a call that cannot be tested without DNA. Per the germline V gene, CDR1 is MNHEY and CDR2 is SVGAGI. The CDR3 length is 13 residues. This CDR3 reads CASSEDRDNEQFF.

The V gene is TRBV4-1, the J gene TRBJ2-7; TCRdb indicates TRBD1, and absent DNA this call remains unverified. This CDR3 region has 14 residues. Per the germline V gene, CDR1 is MGHRA and CDR2 is YSYEKL. CDR3 protein: CASSQDSRYYEQYF.

This chain uses TRBV5-5 with TRBJ2-3; TCRdb's assignment of TRBD2 cannot be checked, as there is no DNA. The CDR3 extends over 15 amino acids. In germline, CDR1 is SGHKS, CDR2 YYEKEE (reference sequence). This CDR3 is CASSLREGLADTQYF.

The J gene is TRBJ1-5, the V gene TRBV5-1; as DNA is missing, the TRBD1 call by TCRdb cannot be tested. This CDR3 contains 15 residues. Looked up from germline, CDR1 is SGHRS and CDR2 is YFSETQ. CDR3 region: CASSLGQGANQPQHF.

This chain connects TRBV3-1 to TRBJ2-1; TCRdb gives TRBD2 as the D gene, but with no DNA this cannot be confirmed. The CDR3 covers 15 residues. The germline CDR1 and CDR2 sequences are LGHDT and YNNKEL (reference sequence). CDR3: CASTLTSGGYNEQLF.